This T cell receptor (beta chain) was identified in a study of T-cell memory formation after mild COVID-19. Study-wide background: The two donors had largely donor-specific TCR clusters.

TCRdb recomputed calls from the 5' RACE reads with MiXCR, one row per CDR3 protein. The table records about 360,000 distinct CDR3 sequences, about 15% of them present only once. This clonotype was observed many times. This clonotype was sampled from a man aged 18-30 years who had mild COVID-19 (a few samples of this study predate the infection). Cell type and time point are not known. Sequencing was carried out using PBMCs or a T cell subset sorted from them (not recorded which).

The CDR3 spells CASSQGLGGGIETQYF. CDR3 nucleotide sequence: TGTGCCAGCAGCCAAGGCTTGGGGGGGGGGATAGAGACCCAGTACTTC. V is TRBV4-2 and J is TRBJ2-5; 7 bases map to TRBD2. Unmatched junction bases numbered 9, after V lost 1 base and J lost 4 bases. From germline, CDR1 is LGHNA and CDR2 YNFKEQ. The CDR3 extends over 16 amino acids.